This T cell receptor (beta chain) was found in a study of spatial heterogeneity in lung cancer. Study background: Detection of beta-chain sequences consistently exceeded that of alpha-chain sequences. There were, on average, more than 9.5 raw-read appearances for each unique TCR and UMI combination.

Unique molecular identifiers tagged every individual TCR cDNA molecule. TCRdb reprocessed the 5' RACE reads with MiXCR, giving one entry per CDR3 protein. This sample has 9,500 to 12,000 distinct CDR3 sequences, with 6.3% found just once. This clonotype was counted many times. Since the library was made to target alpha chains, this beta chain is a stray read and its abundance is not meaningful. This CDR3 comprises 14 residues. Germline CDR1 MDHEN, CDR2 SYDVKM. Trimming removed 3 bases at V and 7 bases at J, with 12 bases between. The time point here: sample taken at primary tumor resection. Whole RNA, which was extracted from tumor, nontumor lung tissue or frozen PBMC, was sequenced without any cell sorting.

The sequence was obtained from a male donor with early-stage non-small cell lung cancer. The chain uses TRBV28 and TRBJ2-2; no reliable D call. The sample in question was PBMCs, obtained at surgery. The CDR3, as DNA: TGTGCCAGCAGTTTCGCCTCCCGGGTCGGGGAGCTGTTTTTT. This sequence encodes CASSFASRVGELFF.